Listed below are T cell receptor beta chains from one sample, sequenced in a study of cytomegalovirus exposure and HLA in healthy donors. The data were produced by immunoSEQ multiplex PCR, yet TCRdb's version contains in-frame clones alone and is incomplete. The sample lists roughly 60,000 clones, about 91% occurring once. The sequencing input was PBMCs. These receptors came from a woman in her twenties or thirties in good health and CMV-seronegative. Both conserved end residues are part of each CDR3. D genes are given only for firm matches. Where a row states a size, it is once, few, many or the class of an expanded clone; other rows omit it.

cdr3_aa,cdr3_nt,clone_size,j_call,d_call,v_call
CASSMQGAYSNQPQHF,TGTGCCAGCAGTATGCAGGGGGCCTATAGCAATCAGCCCCAGCATTTT,few,TRBJ1-5,TRBD1,TRBV27
CTSSYTNRGKDSYEQYF,TGCACCAGCAGCTACACGAATCGGGGTAAAGATTCCTACGAGCAGTACTTC,once,TRBJ2-7,.,TRBV1
CASSTSGFVEQYF,TGTGCCAGCAGTACCTCAGGTTTCGTCGAGCAGTACTTC,.,TRBJ2-7,.,TRBV27
CASSTVGQGNEQYF,TGTGCCAGCAGTACCGTGGGACAGGGTAACGAGCAGTACTTC,.,TRBJ2-7,TRBD1,TRBV6-5
CASSPVTGAGVTEAFF,TGTGCCAGCAGCCCCGTAACGGGCGCAGGGGTCACTGAAGCTTTCTTT,.,TRBJ1-1,.,TRBV7-2
CASSERDREKLFF,TGTGCCAGCAGTGAGCGGGACAGGGAGAAACTGTTTTTT,.,TRBJ1-4,TRBD1,TRBV6-1
CASTTTLTGIRGGYTF,TGTGCCAGTACGACGACTCTGACAGGGATCAGGGGGGGCTACACCTTC,.,TRBJ1-2,TRBD1,TRBV19
CAWSVLAGGGTDTQYF,TGTGCCTGGAGTGTACTAGCGGGAGGAGGTACAGATACGCAGTATTTT,.,TRBJ2-3,TRBD2,TRBV30
CASRATGGNNEKLFF,TGTGCCAGCAGGGCAACAGGGGGGAATAATGAAAAACTGTTTTTT,.,TRBJ1-4,TRBD1,TRBV6-6
CASSLLSGPYTQYF,TGTGCCAGCAGCTTACTTAGCGGGCCATATACGCAGTATTTT,.,TRBJ2-3,TRBD2,TRBV7-9
CASSESSGTSLSEQFF,TGCGCCAGCAGTGAGTCGAGTGGGACTAGCTTAAGTGAGCAGTTCTTC,once,TRBJ2-1,TRBD2,TRBV10-2
CASSLTTGASTDTQYF,TGTGCCAGCAGCCTAACGACAGGGGCCTCCACAGATACGCAGTATTTT,.,TRBJ2-3,TRBD1,TRBV7-3
CASSWPRERGSTDTQYF,TGCGCCAGCAGCTGGCCCCGGGAGCGAGGCAGCACAGATACGCAGTATTTT,.,TRBJ2-3,.,TRBV5-1
CASSLTPKETQYF,TGTGCCAGCAGCTTAACACCCAAAGAGACCCAGTACTTC,.,TRBJ2-5,.,TRBV7-2
CAWSETGLSTNQPQHF,TGTGCCTGGAGTGAGACAGGGCTCTCAACTAATCAGCCCCAGCATTTT,.,TRBJ1-5,TRBD1,TRBV30
CASSISGNQPQHF,TGTGCCAGTAGTATATCAGGGAATCAGCCCCAGCATTTT,.,TRBJ1-5,.,TRBV19
CAWSAWDRWNQPQHF,TGTGCCTGGAGTGCCTGGGACAGGTGGAATCAGCCCCAGCATTTT,.,TRBJ1-5,TRBD1,TRBV30
CASSRGVRPPGGEQFF,TGTGCCAGCAGCCGAGGGGTACGACCACCTGGGGGGGAGCAGTTCTTC,.,TRBJ2-1,.,TRBV7-9
CASSLLQIGQPQHF,TGTGCCAGCAGTTTATTACAGATAGGTCAGCCCCAGCATTTT,.,TRBJ1-5,.,TRBV27
CASSLGSGPDTQYF,TGTGCCAGCAGTTTGGGTAGCGGTCCAGATACGCAGTATTTT,.,TRBJ2-3,.,TRBV27
CASSTGLYEQYF,TGTGCCAGCAGCACGGGACTTTACGAGCAGTACTTC,.,TRBJ2-7,.,TRBV7-3
CASNPRTNNEQFF,TGTGCCAGCAATCCTCGCACTAACAATGAGCAGTTCTTC,.,TRBJ2-1,.,TRBV7-2
CASSVAPRLISETGTHNEQFF,TGTGCCAGCAGCGTAGCCCCCCGGTTGATCAGCGAAACCGGGACTCACAATGAGCAGTTCTTC,.,TRBJ2-1,.,TRBV9
CASSVLAGPQETQYF,TGTGCCAGCAGCGTACTAGCGGGACCGCAGGAGACCCAGTACTTC,.,TRBJ2-5,TRBD2,TRBV9